The clone carrying this T cell receptor (beta chain) was observed a handful of times. No antigen is known for it. The junction and the germline gene differ at one end; a read error may be behind it. The entry originates in a study of cytomegalovirus exposure and HLA in healthy donors. Use of 60 Vbeta and 13 Jbeta primers characterized the PCR. Generated by immunoSEQ multiplex PCR, the TCRdb table keeps only in-frame clones and is missing some. This table holds about 120,000 clones, more than 70% found once. Germline CDR1 reads MGHRA; CDR2 reads YSYEKL. The CDR3 has 13 residues. Study conclusions and caveats: Within a later analysis, the majority of CMV-associated TCR beta chains appeared HLA-restricted. The study listed 164 cytomegalovirus-associated TCR beta chains.

V and J are TRBV4-1 and TRBJ1-4, with a possible D match to TRBD1 (6 bases). The source is a man aged 25-45 years in good health and CMV-seronegative. Sequencing was done on a sample of PBMCs. CDR3 in DNA: TGCGCCAGCAGCCAGAGGGACAATGTAAAACTGTTTTTT. Translation gives CASSQRDNVKLFF.